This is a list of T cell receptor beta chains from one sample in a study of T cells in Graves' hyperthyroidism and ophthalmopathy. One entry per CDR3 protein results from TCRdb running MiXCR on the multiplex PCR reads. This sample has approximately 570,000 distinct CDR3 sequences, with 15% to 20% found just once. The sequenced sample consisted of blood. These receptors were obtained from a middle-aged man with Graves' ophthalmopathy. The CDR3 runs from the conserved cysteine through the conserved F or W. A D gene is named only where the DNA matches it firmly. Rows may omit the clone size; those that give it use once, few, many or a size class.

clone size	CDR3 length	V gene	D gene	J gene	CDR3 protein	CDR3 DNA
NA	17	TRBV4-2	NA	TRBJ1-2	CASSQDLAGANNYGYTF	TGTGCCAGCAGCCAAGATCTCGCAGGGGCGAATAACTATGGCTACACCTTC
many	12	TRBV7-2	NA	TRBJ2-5	CASSFQQETQYF	TGTGCCAGCAGCTTTCAGCAAGAGACCCAGTACTTC
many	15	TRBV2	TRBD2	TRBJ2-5	CASVGGGAVVETQYF	TGTGCCAGCGTCGGCGGGGGGGCGGTTGTTGAGACCCAGTACTTC
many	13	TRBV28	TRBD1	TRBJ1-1	CASTQGAPPEAFF	TGTGCCAGCACTCAGGGGGCGCCCCCTGAAGCTTTCTTT
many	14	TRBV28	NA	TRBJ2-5	CASKESQGWETQYF	TGTGCCAGCAAGGAATCCCAAGGTTGGGAGACCCAGTACTTC
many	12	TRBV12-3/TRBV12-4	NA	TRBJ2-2	CASRLPTGELFF	TGTGCCAGCAGGCTGCCGACCGGGGAGCTGTTTTTT
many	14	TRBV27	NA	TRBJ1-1	CASSFGHLNTEAFF	TGTGCCAGCAGCTTCGGACACCTGAACACTGAAGCTTTCTTT
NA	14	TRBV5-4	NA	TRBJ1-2	CASSHSRTSYGYTF	TGTGCCAGCAGTCATTCGCGGACCTCCTATGGCTACACCTTC
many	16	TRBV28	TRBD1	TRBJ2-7	CASSSYTGTASYEQYF	TGTGCCAGCAGTTCTTACACCGGGACAGCCTCCTACGAGCAGTACTTC
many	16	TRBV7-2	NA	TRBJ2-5	CASSSELVGEKETQYF	TGTGCCAGCAGCTCGGAACTCGTGGGCGAAAAAGAGACCCAGTACTTC
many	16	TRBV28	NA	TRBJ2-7	CASSLDLGDLAYEQYF	TGTGCCAGCAGTTTAGACCTAGGGGACCTAGCCTACGAGCAGTACTTC
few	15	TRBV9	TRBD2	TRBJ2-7	CASSPGLALTYEQYF	TGTGCCAGCAGCCCCGGACTAGCCCTTACCTACGAGCAGTACTTC
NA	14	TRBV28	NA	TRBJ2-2	CASLPGLYTGELFF	TGTGCCAGCCTCCCGGGACTCTACACCGGGGAGCTGTTTTTT
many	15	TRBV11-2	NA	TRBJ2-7	CASRSDRRGVYEQYF	TGTGCCAGCAGGTCAGACAGGCGGGGAGTCTACGAGCAGTACTTC
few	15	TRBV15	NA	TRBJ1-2	CATSREIGVPYGYTF	TGTGCCACCAGCAGAGAAATTGGGGTCCCCTATGGCTACACCTTC
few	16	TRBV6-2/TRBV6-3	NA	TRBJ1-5	CASSYYSGRTDQPQHF	TGTGCCAGCAGTTACTATAGCGGCAGGACCGATCAGCCCCAGCATTTT
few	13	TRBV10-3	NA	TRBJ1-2	CAIPNSGDDGYTF	TGTGCCATCCCTAATTCGGGGGACGACGGCTACACCTTC
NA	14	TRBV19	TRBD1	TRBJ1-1	CASTRQGPPTEAFF	TGTGCCAGTACCAGACAGGGACCCCCCACTGAAGCTTTCTTT
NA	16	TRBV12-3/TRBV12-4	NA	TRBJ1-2	CASTPYGEEGNYGYTF	TGTGCCAGCACCCCCTACGGGGAGGAGGGCAACTATGGCTACACCTTC
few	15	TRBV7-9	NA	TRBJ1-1	CASSLVGVWNPEAFF	TGTGCCAGCAGCTTAGTGGGGGTATGGAATCCTGAAGCTTTCTTT
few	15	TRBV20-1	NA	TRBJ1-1	CSALRDGERDTEAFF	TGCAGTGCCCTTAGGGACGGCGAACGGGACACTGAAGCTTTCTTT
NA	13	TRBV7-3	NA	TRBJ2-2	CASSLPGAGELFF	TGTGCCAGCAGCTTACCGGGGGCCGGGGAGCTGTTTTTT
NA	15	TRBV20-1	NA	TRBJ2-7	CSARDTGGDYYEQYF	TGCAGTGCTAGAGATACAGGGGGGGACTACTACGAGCAGTACTTC
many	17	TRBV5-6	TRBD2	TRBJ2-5	CASSPRTSGRVHETQYF	TGTGCCAGCAGCCCCCGGACTAGCGGGAGGGTTCACGAGACCCAGTACTTC
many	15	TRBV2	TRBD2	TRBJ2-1	CASSELSGGGDEQFF	TGTGCCAGCAGTGAGCTTAGCGGGGGTGGCGATGAGCAGTTCTTC
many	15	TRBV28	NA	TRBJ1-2	CASSSPGRGVNGYTF	TGTGCCAGCAGTTCTCCAGGAAGAGGGGTTAATGGCTACACCTTC
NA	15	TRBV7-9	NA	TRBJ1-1	CASSHVGRVGPEAFF	TGTGCCAGCAGCCACGTTGGGAGGGTAGGGCCTGAAGCTTTCTTT
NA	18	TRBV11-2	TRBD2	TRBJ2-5	CASSLRLAGSGSGETQYF	TGTGCCAGCAGCCTAAGACTAGCGGGATCCGGGTCAGGGGAGACCCAGTACTTC
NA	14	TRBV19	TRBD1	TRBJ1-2	CASIPTGAWYGYTF	TGTGCCAGTATCCCGACAGGGGCCTGGTATGGCTACACCTTC
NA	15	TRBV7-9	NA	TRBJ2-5	CASSLVALGGETQYF	TGTGCCAGCAGCTTAGTAGCGCTAGGGGGAGAGACCCAGTACTTC
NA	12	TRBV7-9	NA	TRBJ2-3	CASSLEVNTQYF	TGTGCCAGCAGCTTAGAAGTAAATACGCAGTATTTT
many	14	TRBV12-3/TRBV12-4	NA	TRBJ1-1	CASSFKTFNTEAFF	TGTGCCAGCAGTTTTAAGACCTTCAACACTGAAGCTTTCTTT
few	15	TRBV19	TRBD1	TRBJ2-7	CASRLRDRGLNEQYF	TGTGCCAGTAGGCTCCGGGACAGGGGTTTGAACGAGCAGTACTTC
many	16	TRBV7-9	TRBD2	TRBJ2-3	CASSLGNSGGTDTQYF	TGTGCCAGCAGCTTGGGAAATAGCGGGGGGACAGATACGCAGTATTTT
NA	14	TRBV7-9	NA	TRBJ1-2	CASSLKTELYGYTF	TGTGCCAGCAGCCTGAAGACAGAACTCTATGGCTACACCTTC
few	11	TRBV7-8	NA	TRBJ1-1	CASLLGPEAFF	TGTGCCAGCCTCTTAGGGCCGGAAGCTTTCTTT